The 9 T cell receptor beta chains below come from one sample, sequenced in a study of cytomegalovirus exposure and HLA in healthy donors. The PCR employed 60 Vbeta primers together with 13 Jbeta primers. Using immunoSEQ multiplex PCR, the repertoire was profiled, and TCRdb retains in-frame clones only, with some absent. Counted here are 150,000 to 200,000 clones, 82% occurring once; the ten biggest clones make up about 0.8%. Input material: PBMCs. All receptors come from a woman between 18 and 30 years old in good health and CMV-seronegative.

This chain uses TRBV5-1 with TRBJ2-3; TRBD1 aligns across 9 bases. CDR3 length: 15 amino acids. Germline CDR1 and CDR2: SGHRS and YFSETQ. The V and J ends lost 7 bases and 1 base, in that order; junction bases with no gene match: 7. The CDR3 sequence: CASSDRTGGTDTQYF. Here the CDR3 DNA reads TGCGCCAGCTCGGACCGGACAGGGGGCACAGATACGCAGTATTTT.

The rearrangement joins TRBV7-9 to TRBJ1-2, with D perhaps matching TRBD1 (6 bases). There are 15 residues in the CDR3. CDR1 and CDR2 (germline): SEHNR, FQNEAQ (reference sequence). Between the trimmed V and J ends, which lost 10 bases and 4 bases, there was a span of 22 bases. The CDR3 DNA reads TGTGCCACCATTTCCAATAACAGGGTTGGCTATGGCTACACCTTC. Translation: CATISNNRVGYGYTF.

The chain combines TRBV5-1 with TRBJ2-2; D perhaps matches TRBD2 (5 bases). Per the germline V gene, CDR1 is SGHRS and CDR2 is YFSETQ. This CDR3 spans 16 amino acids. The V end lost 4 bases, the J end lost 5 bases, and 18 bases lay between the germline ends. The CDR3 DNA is TGCGCCAGCAGCGTATCGTCCGGGGTAACAACCGGGGAGCTGTTTTTT. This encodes CASSVSSGVTTGELFF.

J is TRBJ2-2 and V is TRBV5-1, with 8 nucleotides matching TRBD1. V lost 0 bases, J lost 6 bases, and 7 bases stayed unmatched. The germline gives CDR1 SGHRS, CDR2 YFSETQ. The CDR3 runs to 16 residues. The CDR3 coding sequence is TGCGCCAGCAGCTTGGATCCCAGGGGGCGGGCCGGGGAGCTGTTTTTT. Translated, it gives CASSLDPRGRAGELFF.

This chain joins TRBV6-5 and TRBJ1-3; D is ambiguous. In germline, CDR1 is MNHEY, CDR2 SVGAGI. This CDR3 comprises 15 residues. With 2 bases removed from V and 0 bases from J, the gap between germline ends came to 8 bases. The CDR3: CASSYGPHSGNTIYF. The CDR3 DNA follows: TGTGCCAGCAGTTACGGGCCTCACTCTGGAAACACCATATATTTT.

The CDR3 loop reads CASSAGAFTDTQYF. CDR3 bases: TGTGCCAGTTCGGCGGGAGCTTTCACAGATACGCAGTATTTT. The genes are TRBV27 and TRBJ2-3; 7 nucleotides agree with TRBD2. Per the germline V gene, CDR1 is MNHEY and CDR2 is SMNVEV (reference sequence). The CDR3 is 14 residues long. Trimming took 9 bases from V and 2 from J; bases not matched to a gene: 8.

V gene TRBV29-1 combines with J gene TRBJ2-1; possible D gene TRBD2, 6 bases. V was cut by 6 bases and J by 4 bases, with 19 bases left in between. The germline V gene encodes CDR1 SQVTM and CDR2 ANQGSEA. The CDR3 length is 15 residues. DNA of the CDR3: TGCAGCGTAGGACCCCATGCGGGGATATACAATGAGCAGTTCTTC. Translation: CSVGPHAGIYNEQFF.

This CDR3 is CASSYRGNTEAFF. The CDR3 DNA reads TGTGCCAGCAGTTACAGGGGGAACACTGAAGCTTTCTTT. The chain carries TRBV6-5 and TRBJ1-1; a weak D match, TRBD1 (5 bases). This CDR3 spans 13 amino acids. V shed 2 bases and J shed 1 base, with 5 bases lying between them. Germline CDR1 is MNHEY and CDR2 is SVGAGI.

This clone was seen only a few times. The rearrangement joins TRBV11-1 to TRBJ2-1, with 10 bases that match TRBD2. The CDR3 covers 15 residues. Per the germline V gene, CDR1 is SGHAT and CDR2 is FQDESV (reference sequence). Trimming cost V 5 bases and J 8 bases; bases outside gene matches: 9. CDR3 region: CASSPRAGGPHEQFF. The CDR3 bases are TGTGCCAGCAGCCCGAGAGCGGGAGGGCCCCATGAGCAGTTCTTC.